Listed here are 21 T cell receptor beta chains from one sample, sequenced in a study of T cell repertoires in cytomegalovirus infection. TCRdb re-called the reads through MiXCR, storing one row per CDR3 protein. Among hundreds of thousands of distinct CDR3 sequences listed, 33% were seen once. These receptors lack a known antigen. The sample in question was cultured PBMCs, obtained from culture after CMV antigen stimulation. Receptors were obtained from a human donor in good health (CMV status not recorded). Some clones in this sample may be carry-over from other donors' samples.

The count of this clonotype is one. The chain is built from TRBV28 and TRBJ2-1; TRBD1 might be the D (7 bases). The CDR3 consists of 15 residues. Germline CDR1 MDHEN, CDR2 SYDVKM. Between the trimmed V and J ends, which lost 3 bases and 5 bases, there was a span of 14 bases. CDR3 region: CASSFQGRGDNEQFF. CDR3 sequence (DNA): TGTGCCAGCAGTTTTCAGGGCAGGGGGGACAATGAGCAGTTCTTC.

The chain combines TRBV6-6 with TRBJ2-1, with 7 positions matching TRBD2. In germline, CDR1 is MNHNY, CDR2 SVGAGI (reference sequence). The CDR3 covers 15 residues. V lost 5 bases to trimming and J lost 4 bases; unmatched junction nucleotides: 8. The CDR3: CASSGIAGRYNEQFF. In DNA, the CDR3 is TGTGCCAGCAGTGGCATAGCGGGTAGATACAATGAGCAGTTCTTC.

A few counts support this clonotype. This rearrangement joins TRBV27 to TRBJ2-5; D not resolved. The CDR3 covers 16 residues. V dropped 2 bases and J dropped 6 bases, with 19 bases sitting between them. CDR1 is MNHEY, CDR2 SMNVEV, per germline (reference sequence). The CDR3: CASSLEAVGQPKTQYF. As DNA, the CDR3 is TGTGCCAGCAGTTTAGAGGCAGTGGGTCAGCCAAAGACCCAGTACTTC.

The chain combines TRBV27 with TRBJ2-1; 9 nucleotides line up with TRBD2. The germline V gene encodes CDR1 MNHEY and CDR2 SMNVEV (reference sequence). The junction had 12 bases not matched to a gene; V was cut back by 5 bases and J by 4 bases. This CDR3 comprises 17 residues. In DNA, the CDR3 is TGTGCCAGCAGTCCTCGACTAGCGGCGATAGGGTACAATGAGCAGTTCTTC. Translated: CASSPRLAAIGYNEQFF.

V gene TRBV5-5 combines with J gene TRBJ1-6, with D possibly TRBD1 on 6 matching bases. Germline V gene data show CDR1 as SGHKS and CDR2 as YYEKEE (reference sequence). The V end lost 0 bases, the J end lost 7 bases, and 17 bases lay between the germline ends. The CDR3 sequence is 17 residues long. The CDR3 DNA follows: TGTGCCAGCAGCTTGGCCGCGGGACACCGAAGCAATTCACCCCTCCACTTT. Translation: CASSLAAGHRSNSPLHF.

The chain couples TRBV11-2 to TRBJ2-3; D possibly corresponds to TRBD1 (5 bases). Per germline, CDR1 SGHAT and CDR2 FQNNGV. The CDR3 is made up of 15 amino acids. Trimming took off 5 bases at V and 0 bases at J, with 12 bases between the two ends. The DNA of the CDR3 is TGTGCCAGCAGCCTCCCTGCAGGGAGCACAGATACGCAGTATTTT. Protein: CASSLPAGSTDTQYF.

The chain uses TRBV5-4 and TRBJ2-1; weak D call: TRBD1 (6 bases). This CDR3 region has 13 residues. Trimming cost V 2 bases and J 9 bases, with 12 bases left between them. The germline gives CDR1 SGHNT, CDR2 YYREEE (reference sequence). The chain's CDR3 is CASSFLQGLEQFF. In nucleotides, the CDR3 is TGTGCCAGCAGCTTTTTGCAGGGGCTTGAGCAGTTCTTC. Full variable domain (rest looked up from reference TRBV5-4 and TRBJ2-1): ETGVTQSPTHLIKTRGQQVTLRCSSQSGHNTVSWYQQALGQGPQFIFQYYREEENGRGNFPPRFSGLQFPNYSSELNVNALELDDSALYLCASSFLQGLEQFFGPGTRLTVL.

This clonotype was seen many times. The rearrangement uses TRBV7-2 and TRBJ1-4, with TRBD1 matching over 7 bases. The J segment lost 4 bases and the V segment lost 5 bases, leaving 4 bases of the junction unmatched. The CDR3 is 14 amino acids. The germline CDR1 and CDR2 sequences are SGHTA and FQGNSA. The CDR3 is CASSPDRVNEKLFF. The DNA for the CDR3 is TGTGCCAGCAGCCCAGACAGGGTTAATGAAAAACTGTTTTTT.

There are a few counts of this clonotype. V is TRBV27 and J is TRBJ2-5; the match to TRBD2 covers 11 bases. This CDR3 has 18 amino acids. Trimming removed 5 bases from V and 5 bases from J; junction bases left unmatched: 16. Germline CDR1 and CDR2: MNHEY and SMNVEV (reference sequence). Here the CDR3 reads CASSKQLAGVLPLETQYF. The CDR3 DNA reads as TGTGCCAGCAGTAAACAACTAGCGGGAGTGCTTCCCCTCGAGACCCAGTACTTC.

This clonotype has just a few counts. V usage is TRBV4-1 and J usage is TRBJ2-7; the D is unclear. Trimming removed 2 bases from V and 1 base from J, with 6 bases in between. Germline V gives CDR1 MGHRA, CDR2 YSYEKL. The CDR3 runs to 13 residues. The CDR3 region is CASSQLGSYEQYF. CDR3 nucleotides: TGCGCCAGCAGCCAACTAGGGTCCTACGAGCAGTACTTC.

The genes are TRBV7-3 and TRBJ2-1, with a tentative D call TRBD2 (5 bases). V gave up 2 bases and J gave up 5 bases, with 10 bases separating them. Germline lookup yields CDR1 SGHTA and CDR2 FQGTGA. The CDR3 consists of 14 residues. CDR3 DNA sequence: TGTGCCAGCAGCTTAGGAGTGGAGGACAATGAGCAGTTCTTC. It specifies CASSLGVEDNEQFF.

DNA for the CDR3: TGCGCCAGCAGCCAATTACTTGGAGCCAAAAACATTCAGTACTTC. This gives the protein CASSQLLGAKNIQYF. The chain links TRBV4-1 to TRBJ2-4; D not certain. The CDR3 spans 15 residues. Trimming removed 2 bases at V and 0 bases at J, with 8 bases between. Per germline, CDR1 MGHRA and CDR2 YSYEKL.

This clonotype was observed a handful of times. The chain joins TRBV6-1 to TRBJ2-2, with TRBD1 matching over 10 bases. The V segment lost 6 bases and the J segment 5 bases; nucleotides outside the gene matches: 3. The CDR3 length is 14 residues. Germline V gene sequence: CDR1 MNHNS, CDR2 SASEGT. CDR3 in DNA: TGTGCCAGCAGATGGACAGGGGGAACCGGGGAGCTGTTTTTT. Translation: CASRWTGGTGELFF.

This clonotype showed up many times. The J gene is TRBJ1-1, the V gene TRBV7-2; 9 nucleotides line up with TRBD1. The length of the CDR3 is 16 residues. V lost 5 bases, J lost 0 bases, and 7 bases stayed unmatched. CDR1 is SGHTA and CDR2 is FQGNSA in the germline V gene. The CDR3 is CASSRRDRVLNTEAFF. Here the CDR3 DNA reads TGTGCCAGCAGCCGAAGGGACAGGGTGTTGAACACTGAAGCTTTCTTT.

The J gene is TRBJ1-1, the V gene TRBV7-2, with 10 positions matching TRBD1. The J segment lost 7 bases and the V segment lost 7 bases, leaving 15 bases of the junction unmatched. This CDR3 has 16 residues. Germline CDR1 and CDR2: SGHTA and FQGNSA. CDR3 sequence reads: CASNLAVGQGRIEAFF. CDR3 DNA sequence: TGTGCCAGCAACTTGGCGGTGGGACAGGGGCGAATTGAAGCTTTCTTT.

In this sample, this clonotype turned up many times. This chain uses TRBV11-3 with TRBJ2-5, with TRBD1 as a possible D gene (6 bases). The germline CDR1 and CDR2 sequences are SGHNT and YENEEA. Trimming left V 2 bases short and J 1 base short, with 8 bases between. CDR3 size: 14 residues. This CDR3 reads CASSLRTVQETQYF. Written as DNA, the CDR3 is TGTGCCAGCAGCTTACGGACAGTCCAAGAGACCCAGTACTTC. The variable domain in full, completed from reference TRBV11-3 and TRBJ2-5, reads EAGVVQSPRYKIIEKKQPVAFWCNPISGHNTLYWYLQNLGQGPELLIRYENEEAVDDSQLPKDRFSAERLKGVDSTLKIQPAELGDSAVYLCASSLRTVQETQYFGPGTRLLVL.

This clonotype was seen a few times. The chain is built from TRBV7-9 and TRBJ2-1, with a possible D match to TRBD2 (6 bases). Germline lookup yields CDR1 SEHNR and CDR2 FQNEAQ (reference sequence). The ends were cut back, 2 bases at V and 3 bases at J, with 11 bases in the middle. The CDR3 spans 15 residues. CDR3 DNA: TGTGCCAGCAGCTTATCATTAGCGGACTACAATGAGCAGTTCTTC. Translated: CASSLSLADYNEQFF. The full variable domain, completed using reference TRBV7-9 and TRBJ2-1, is DTGVSQNPRHKITKRGQNVTFRCDPISEHNRLYWYRQTLGQGPEFLTYFQNEAQLEKSRLLSDRFSAERPKGSFSTLEIQRTEQGDSAMYLCASSLSLADYNEQFFGPGTRLTVL.

Only a few counts were recorded for this clonotype. One end of the junction does not line up with germline, which may come from a read error. The chain recombines TRBV12-3 or TRBV12-4 with TRBJ2-5; 10 bases fit TRBD2. This CDR3 has 12 residues. The CDR3 DNA follows: TGTGCCAGCAGTTTAGGGCTAGCGGGAGTAGTCTTC. This sequence encodes CASSLGLAGVVF.

The CDR3 DNA reads TGCAGTGCTAGGCCCCCCGGGGCAGCGGGAGGGCTTCGGGGTGAGCAGTTCTTC. It encodes CSARPPGAAGGLRGEQFF. This chain joins TRBV20-1 and TRBJ2-1, with TRBD2 identical over 10 bases. With V trimmed by 3 bases and J by 9 bases, 20 bases remained unmatched. Germline lookup yields CDR1 DFQATT and CDR2 SNEGSKA (reference sequence). There are 18 residues in the CDR3.

The chain carries TRBV5-4 and TRBJ2-6; the D is unclear. Trimming shortened V by 4 bases and J by 0 bases, and 14 bases separated the two germline ends. Germline CDR1 reads SGHNT; CDR2 reads YYREEE (reference sequence). This CDR3 has 17 residues. In DNA, the CDR3 is TGTGCCAGCAGCCTTGGACCGCCGAGCTCTGGGGCCAACGTCCTGACTTTC. It encodes CASSLGPPSSGANVLTF.

This chain joins TRBV7-2 and TRBJ1-2; no clear D gene. Germline-derived CDR1 and CDR2 are SGHTA and FQGNSA. Trimming took 1 base from V and 3 from J, leaving 15 bases between them. There are 16 residues in the CDR3. Here the CDR3 reads CASSLGGSLRYYGYTF. The CDR3 DNA is TGTGCCAGCAGCTTAGGAGGGAGCCTGCGGTACTATGGCTACACCTTC. The whole variable domain, remainder taken from reference TRBV7-2 and TRBJ1-2, is GAGVSQSPSNKVTEKGKDVELRCDPISGHTALYWYRQSLGQGLEFLIYFQGNSAPDKSGLPSDRFSAERTGGSVSTLTIQRTQQEDSAVYLCASSLGGSLRYYGYTFGSGTRLTVV.